This T cell receptor beta chain emerged from a study of memory CD4+ T cells and cytomegalovirus serostatus. Germline CDR1 SNHLY, CDR2 FYNNEI. Trimming left V 0 bases short and J 4 bases short, with 10 bases between. The CDR3 sequence is 15 residues long. Here immunoSEQ multiplex PCR was the method, and the copy in TCRdb shows in-frame clones only, minus some. Among tens of thousands of clones, 82% were seen once, and the ten largest hold around 0.4%. The sort gate was single viable CD3+CD4+CD8-CD45RO+ cells for memory CD4+ T cells. The sequence was obtained from an adult in good health and CMV-seronegative. Sequenced input: memory CD4+ T cells from blood. This chain uses TRBV2 with TRBJ1-5; D is possibly TRBD1 (6 bases). In nucleotides, the CDR3 is TGTGCCAGCAGTGAAGCTCGGACAGATAATCAGCCCCAGCATTTT. Amino acid sequence: CASSEARTDNQPQHF.